The entry below gives a single T cell receptor beta chain sequence along with its context. The assay was immunoSEQ multiplex PCR, and TCRdb's table has in-frame clones only and misses some. The sample includes fewer than 15,000 clones, just over 90% of them seen just once. This sample is drawn from a study of blood T cell repertoires in COVID-19. This CDR3 has 15 residues. Per the germline V gene, CDR1 is MNHEY and CDR2 is SMNVEV (reference sequence). V shed 5 bases and J shed 1 base, with 12 bases lying between them. The sequence came from a human donor in a cohort sampled during active COVID-19. This chain links TRBV27 with TRBJ1-3; D is possibly TRBD1 (6 bases). The sequenced sample consisted of peripheral blood. This CDR3 reads CASSTTGWSGNTIYF. CDR3 in DNA: TGTGCCAGCAGTACTACAGGGTGGTCTGGAAACACCATATATTTT.